The 24 T cell receptor beta chains below come from one sample, sequenced in a study of T cell clonality in common variable immunodeficiency. These TCRs' antigens remain unknown. The study's findings and limits: Common variable immunodeficiency TCR beta sequences reportedly had fewer deletions and N-nucleotide insertions.

This table comes from immunoSEQ multiplex PCR, and its TCRdb copy is limited to in-frame clones, with some not included. The table lists approximately 15,000 clones, with no singletons. The material sequenced was peripheral blood mononuclear cells. These receptors were obtained from a human donor with common variable immunodeficiency.

This clone was observed a handful of times. The read stops 3 residues short of the end of the CDR3; the missing end is completed from the germline J gene. The chain combines TRBV7-2 with TRBJ1-3, with D possibly TRBD1 on 5 matching bases. The CDR3 is 13 amino acids. From germline, CDR1 is SGHTA and CDR2 FQGNSA. The V gene lost 3 bases and the J gene lost 8 bases, with 11 bases spanning the gap. Here the CDR3 reads CASSLTAGDTIYF. The sequenced part of the CDR3 DNA is TGTGCCAGCAGCTTGACAGCGGGGGACACC.

Remarks on this clone: The read is 3 residues too short to cover the CDR3 end, so that end is filled in from the germline J gene. The chain recombines TRBV19 with TRBJ1-1; D is perhaps TRBD1 (6 bases). This CDR3 has 15 residues. Germline CDR1 and CDR2: LNHDA and SQIVND (reference sequence). V was shortened by 6 bases and J by 1 base, with 15 bases between the two germline ends. CDR3 DNA, as far as it was read: TGTGCCAGTAGACCCGGTGACAGGTGGAACACTGAA. It codes for CASRPGDRWNTE. The entire CDR3 sequence reads CASRPGDRWNTEAFF.

Details on this clone: The CDR3 is cut off 3 residues early in the read; its end comes from the germline J gene. This chain joins TRBV30 and TRBJ2-7; 7 bases are a match to TRBD1. Germline assignment: CDR1 GTSNPN and CDR2 SVGIG (reference sequence). The CDR3 has 18 residues. After removal of 3 bases from V and 3 bases from J, the junction contained 20 bases not matched to a gene. CDR3 residues: CAWRVTKSRGLGFYEQYF. The part of the CDR3 DNA that was read is TGTGCCTGGAGAGTTACTAAATCGAGGGGGCTAGGATTCTACGAG. Together with reference TRBV30 and TRBJ2-7, the CDR3 gives the full variable domain: SQTIHQWPATLVQPVGSPLSLECTVEGTSNPNLYWYRQAAGRGLQLLFYSVGIGQISSEVPQNLSASRPQDRQFILSSKKLLLSDSGFYLCAWRVTKSRGLGFYEQYFGPGTRLTVT.

A few counts support this clone. The CDR3 end is not reached by the read, which stops 3 residues before it; the germline J gene fills it in. The V gene is TRBV5-1, the J gene TRBJ2-1; D is perhaps TRBD1 (6 bases). The V gene lost 4 bases and the J gene lost 6 bases, with 23 bases spanning the gap. The germline CDR1 and CDR2 sequences are SGHRS and YFSETQ. The CDR3 runs to 17 residues. The DNA read from the CDR3 is TGCGCCAGCAGCGCCACCATTTCCACAGGGTACGTCAATGAG. This sequence encodes CASSATISTGYVNE. The CDR3 reads in full as CASSATISTGYVNEQFF.

Comments on this clone: With the read ending 3 residues before the CDR3 end, the germline J gene is used to fill in that end. This chain uses TRBV2 with TRBJ2-1; 10 bases line up with TRBD2. Trimming removed 6 bases from V and 7 bases from J; junction bases left unmatched: 6. Germline V gives CDR1 SNHLY, CDR2 FYNNEI. The CDR3 is made up of 14 amino acids. The part of the CDR3 DNA that was read is TGTGCCAGCAGCCCCAGCGGGGGGGCAAATGAG. As protein: CASSPSGGANE. From start to end, the CDR3 is CASSPSGGANEQFF.

Regarding this clone: The sequenced fragment ends 3 residues before the CDR3 boundary, so the rest is inferred from the germline J gene. This chain connects TRBV7-9 to TRBJ1-1; weak D call: TRBD1 (5 bases). Per germline, CDR1 SEHNR and CDR2 FQNEAQ (reference sequence). V dropped 5 bases and J dropped 3 bases, with 16 bases sitting between them. This CDR3 is built from 15 residues. The sequenced CDR3 bases are TGTGCCAGCAGCGGAGGGGATGCACCGTACACTGAA. Amino acids: CASSGGDAPYTE. The entire CDR3 is CASSGGDAPYTEAFF.

In the case of this clone: The CDR3 is cut off 3 residues early in the read; its end comes from the germline J gene. The chain recombines TRBV7-6 with TRBJ1-1; D is ambiguous. The CDR3 length is 13 residues. The germline V gene has CDR1 SGHVS and CDR2 FNYEAQ. Trimming cost V 1 base and J 4 bases, with 7 bases left between them. Incomplete CDR3 DNA: TGTGCCAGCAGCTTAGAGCGGGGCACTGAA. Protein: CASSLERGTE. The whole CDR3 protein is CASSLERGTEAFF.

CDR3 in amino acids: CASSISLAGDSYEQYF. CDR3 bases read: TGTGCCAGTAGTATTAGCTTAGCGGGGGACTCCTACGAG. The V call is TRBV19, the J call TRBJ2-7; 9 bases are a match to TRBD2. With the read ending 3 residues before the CDR3 end, the germline J gene is used to fill in that end. This CDR3 has 16 residues. Germline loops: CDR1 LNHDA, CDR2 SQIVND (reference sequence). V was clipped by 3 bases and J by 0 bases; unmatched bases: 6.

This clone was seen more than once but under ten times. With the read ending 3 residues before the CDR3 end, the germline J gene is used to fill in that end. The genes are TRBV19 and TRBJ1-1; 8 nucleotides agree with TRBD1. Trimming cost V 5 bases and J 1 base; bases outside gene matches: 9. The CDR3 consists of 16 residues. Per the germline V gene, CDR1 is LNHDA and CDR2 is SQIVND (reference sequence). The DNA read from the CDR3 is TGTGCCAGTAGTTACGGTGGGGGGACAGGGAACACTGAA. Its translation: CASSYGGGTGNTE. The entire CDR3 protein reads CASSYGGGTGNTEAFF.

This clone was observed a handful of times. Read data end 3 residues before the CDR3 end; the end is taken from the germline J gene. The chain uses TRBV5-1 and TRBJ1-4, with unresolved D. The CDR3 consists of 14 residues. Germline V gene lookup returns CDR1 SGHRS and CDR2 YFSETQ. V lost 5 bases and J lost 5, with 13 bases in between. The CDR3 DNA, read in part, is TGCGCCAGCAGGCCGCGGGGTCTGAATGAAAAA. It encodes CASRPRGLNEK. The whole CDR3 protein reads CASRPRGLNEKLFF.

This clone turned up a few times. The CDR3 end falls 3 residues outside the read, so it is completed with the germline J gene. The chain has TRBV18 and TRBJ2-5; TRBD1 aligns across 11 bases. From germline, CDR1 is KGHSH and CDR2 LQKENI. CDR3 size: 15 residues. V gave up 4 bases and J gave up 2 bases; unmatched junction bases: 3. The CDR3 spells CASSRGTGGQETQYF. The CDR3 DNA, read in part, is TGTGCCAGCTCACGCGGGACAGGGGGGCAAGAGACC.

This clone was seen a few times. The read ends 3 residues before the CDR3 terminus; that terminus is restored from the germline J gene. The chain couples TRBV19 to TRBJ1-1; D may be TRBD1 (5 bases). The CDR3 has 15 residues. V lost 3 bases to trimming and J lost 0 bases, with 11 bases between them. Germline CDR1 LNHDA, CDR2 SQIVND (reference sequence). Incomplete CDR3 DNA: TGTGCCAGTAGTATCCCGGGGGGGTTGAACACTGAA. Residues: CASSIPGGLNTE. The complete CDR3 protein is CASSIPGGLNTEAFF.

As concerns this clone: With the read ending 3 residues before the CDR3 end, the germline J gene is used to fill in that end. The chain combines TRBV5-6 with TRBJ2-5, with TRBD2 as a possible D gene (5 bases). The CDR3 runs 14 residues. Per germline, CDR1 SGHDT and CDR2 YYEEEE. V was trimmed by 5 bases and J by 0 bases, leaving 11 bases between them. The CDR3 protein is CASSWTLYQETQYF. CDR3 DNA (partial): TGTGCCAGCAGTTGGACTCTCTACCAAGAGACC.

CDR3 sequence reads: CASSPTPGTQYF. The covered CDR3 bases are TGTGCCAGCAGCCCCACGCCGGGGACC. The rearrangement links TRBV7-2 to TRBJ2-5; unclear D gene. The observed sequence ends 3 residues before the CDR3 terminus, with the missing tail filled in from the germline J gene. CDR3 size: 12 residues. The germline CDR1 and CDR2 sequences are SGHTA and FQGNSA. The V end lost 5 bases, the J end lost 7 bases, and 11 bases lay between the germline ends. The variable domain in full, completed from reference TRBV7-2 and TRBJ2-5, reads GAGVSQSPSNKVTEKGKDVELRCDPISGHTALYWYRQSLGQGLEFLIYFQGNSAPDKSGLPSDRFSAERTGGSVSTLTIQRTQQEDSAVYLCASSPTPGTQYFGPGTRLLVL.

Only a few counts were recorded for this clone. The read halts 3 residues ahead of the CDR3 end, with the missing end drawn from the germline J gene. The chain combines TRBV7-9 with TRBJ2-1; 13 bases fit TRBD2. This CDR3 region has 15 residues. Germline assignment: CDR1 SEHNR and CDR2 FQNEAQ (reference sequence). V shed 2 bases, J shed 9 bases, and the junction held 4 bases outside the gene matches. The sequenced CDR3 bases are TGTGCCAGCAGCTTAACTAGCGGGGGGGGCGTTGAG. Its translation is CASSLTSGGGVE. From start to end, the CDR3 is CASSLTSGGGVEQFF. The full variable domain, with the rest looked up from reference TRBV7-9 and TRBJ2-1, is DTGVSQNPRHKITKRGQNVTFRCDPISEHNRLYWYRQTLGQGPEFLTYFQNEAQLEKSRLLSDRFSAERPKGSFSTLEIQRTEQGDSAMYLCASSLTSGGGVEQFFGPGTRLTVL.

Remarks on this clone: Read sequence stops 3 residues before the CDR3 end, and the germline J gene provides the missing end. V usage is TRBV19 and J usage is TRBJ1-5; 10 nucleotides agree with TRBD1. The CDR3 extends over 17 amino acids. With V trimmed by 3 bases and J by 1 base, 6 bases remained unmatched. Germline V lookup: CDR1 LNHDA, CDR2 SQIVND (reference sequence). The CDR3: CASSMGTGAWSNQPQHF. The CDR3 bases that were read are TGTGCCAGTAGTATGGGGACAGGGGCTTGGAGCAATCAGCCC.

About this clone itself: One junction end does not reproduce the germline sequence, and a read error may be involved. With the read ending 3 residues before the CDR3 end, the germline J gene is used to fill in that end. The gene calls are TRBV7-9 and TRBJ1-2; 7 bases map to TRBD1. The germline gives CDR1 SEHNR, CDR2 FQNEAQ (reference sequence). The CDR3 spans 12 residues. The CDR3 loop reads CSSIGDSYGYTF. The CDR3 bases that were read are TGTTCCAGCATTGGGGACAGCTATGGC. Drawing the rest from reference TRBV7-9 and TRBJ1-2, the complete variable domain is DTGVSQNPRHKITKRGQNVTFRCDPISEHNRLYWYRQTLGQGPEFLTYFQNEAQLEKSRLLSDRFSAERPKGSFSTLEIQRTEQGDSAMYLCSSIGDSYGYTFGSGTRLTVV.

This clone was detected a few times. Read sequence stops 3 residues before the CDR3 end, and the germline J gene provides the missing end. The rearrangement uses TRBV18 and TRBJ2-1; 7 bases are shared with TRBD2. Germline V gene data show CDR1 as KGHSH and CDR2 as LQKENI. This CDR3 is built from 16 residues. V lost 0 bases and J lost 3; bases outside the gene matches: 5. The CDR3 here is CASSPPLGGGYNEQFF. The covered CDR3 bases are TGTGCCAGCTCACCACCGTTGGGGGGGGGCTACAATGAG.

This clone has just a few counts. Read data end 3 residues before the CDR3 end; the end is taken from the germline J gene. This chain uses TRBV7-3 with TRBJ2-1; 14 bases map to TRBD2. The ends lost 6 bases at V and 9 bases at J; junction bases unmatched: 7. This CDR3 comprises 15 residues. CDR1 is SGHTA and CDR2 is FQGTGA in the germline V gene. The sequenced CDR3 bases are TGTGCCAGCAGTAAGACTAGCGGGGGGGCCGGTGAG. It is translated as CASSKTSGGAGE. In full, the CDR3 is CASSKTSGGAGEQFF.

A remark on this clone: The read halts 3 residues ahead of the CDR3 end, with the missing end drawn from the germline J gene. The V gene is TRBV6-2 or TRBV6-3, the J gene TRBJ2-7; TRBD1 agrees at 8 bases. The CDR3 consists of 14 residues. V was clipped by 6 bases and J by 6 bases; unmatched bases: 10. CDR1 is MNHEY, CDR2 SVGEGT, per germline. This chain's CDR3 is CASRSTGAIVEQYF. The DNA read from the CDR3 is TGTGCCAGCAGATCGACAGGGGCCATTGTCGAG.

This clone was detected only a few times. The CDR3 extends 3 residues past the end of the read, so its final part is completed from the germline J gene. The chain couples TRBV19 to TRBJ2-1, with TRBD2 identical over 7 bases. Germline-derived CDR1 and CDR2 are LNHDA and SQIVND (reference sequence). The CDR3 is 14 amino acids. The ends lost 4 bases at V and 8 bases at J; junction bases unmatched: 8. The CDR3 bases that were read are TGTGCCAGTAGTAAAGCGGGGCCGCCTGATGAG. Translated, it gives CASSKAGPPDE. The whole CDR3 region reads CASSKAGPPDEQFF.

This clone was seen more than once but under ten times. Coverage ceases 3 residues before the CDR3 finishes, and the germline J gene fills in the end. V usage is TRBV2 and J usage is TRBJ2-7; 9 nucleotides line up with TRBD1. This CDR3 contains 15 residues. V lost 5 bases and J lost 6; bases outside the gene matches: 11. In germline, CDR1 is SNHLY, CDR2 FYNNEI. CDR3 DNA (partial): TGTGCCAGCAGTCCCCCAGGGACAGGGCTCTCCGAG. This gives the protein CASSPPGTGLSE. The entire CDR3 reads CASSPPGTGLSEQYF.

This clone was counted between two and nine times. Read sequence stops 3 residues before the CDR3 end, and the germline J gene provides the missing end. The chain has TRBV19 and TRBJ1-2, with TRBD1 matching over 9 bases. The CDR3 is 15 amino acids. Germline V gives CDR1 LNHDA, CDR2 SQIVND (reference sequence). The CDR3 reads CASSISVGQGFGYTF. The CDR3 bases that were read are TGTGCCAGTAGTATCTCCGTGGGACAGGGCTTCGGC.

This clone was counted between two and nine times. The missing CDR3 end, 3 residues past where the read stops, is filled in from the germline J gene. The V and J genes are TRBV18 and TRBJ1-2; tentative D call: TRBD1 (6 bases). The CDR3 is 14 amino acids. Trimming took 0 bases from V and 2 from J, leaving 7 bases between them. Germline CDR1 KGHSH, CDR2 LQKENI. The CDR3 bases that were read are TGTGCCAGCTCACCACCGGGACACAACTATGGC. This sequence encodes CASSPPGHNYG. The whole CDR3 sequence reads CASSPPGHNYGYTF.